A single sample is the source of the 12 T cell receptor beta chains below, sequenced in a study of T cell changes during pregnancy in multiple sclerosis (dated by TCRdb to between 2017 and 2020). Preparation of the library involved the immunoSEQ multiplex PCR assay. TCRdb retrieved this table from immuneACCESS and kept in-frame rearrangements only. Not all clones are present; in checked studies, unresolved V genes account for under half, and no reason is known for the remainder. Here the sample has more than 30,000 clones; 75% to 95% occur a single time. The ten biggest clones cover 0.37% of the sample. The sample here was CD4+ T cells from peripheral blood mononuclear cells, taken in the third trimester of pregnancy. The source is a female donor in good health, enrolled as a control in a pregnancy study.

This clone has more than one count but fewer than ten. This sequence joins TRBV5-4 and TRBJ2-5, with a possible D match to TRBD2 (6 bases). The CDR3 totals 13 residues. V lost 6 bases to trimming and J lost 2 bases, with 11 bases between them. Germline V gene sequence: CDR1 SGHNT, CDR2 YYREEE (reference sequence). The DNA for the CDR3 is TGTGCCAGCAAACCGGGACTTCAAGAGACCCAGTACTTC. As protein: CASKPGLQETQYF. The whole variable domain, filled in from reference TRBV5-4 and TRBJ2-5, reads ETGVTQSPTHLIKTRGQQVTLRCSSQSGHNTVSWYQQALGQGPQFIFQYYREEENGRGNFPPRFSGLQFPNYSSELNVNALELDDSALYLCASKPGLQETQYFGPGTRLLVL.

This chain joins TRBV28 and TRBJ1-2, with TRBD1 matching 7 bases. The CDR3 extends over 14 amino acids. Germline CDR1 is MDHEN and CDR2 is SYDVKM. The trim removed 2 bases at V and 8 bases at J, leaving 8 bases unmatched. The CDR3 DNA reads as TGTGCCAGCAGTTTACCCGACAGGGCACGAGGCTACACCTTC. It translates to CASSLPDRARGYTF.

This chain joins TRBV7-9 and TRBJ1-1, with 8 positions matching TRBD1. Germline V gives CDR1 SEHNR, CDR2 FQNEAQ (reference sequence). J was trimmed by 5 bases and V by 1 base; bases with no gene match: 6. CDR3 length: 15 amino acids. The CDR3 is CASSLVRGRPTEAFF. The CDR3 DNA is TGTGCCAGCAGCTTAGTCAGGGGGCGACCAACTGAAGCTTTCTTT.

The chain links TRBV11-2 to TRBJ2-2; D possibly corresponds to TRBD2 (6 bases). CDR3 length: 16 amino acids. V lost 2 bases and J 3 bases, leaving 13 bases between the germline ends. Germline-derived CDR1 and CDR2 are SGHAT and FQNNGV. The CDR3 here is CASSLFSGGDTGELFF. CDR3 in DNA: TGTGCCAGCAGCTTATTTAGCGGAGGGGACACCGGGGAGCTGTTTTTT.

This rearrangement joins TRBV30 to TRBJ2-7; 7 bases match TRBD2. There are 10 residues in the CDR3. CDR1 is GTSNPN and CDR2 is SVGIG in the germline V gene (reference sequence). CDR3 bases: TGTGCGGGGGGAGGGGACGAGCAGTACTTC. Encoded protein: CAGGGDEQYF.

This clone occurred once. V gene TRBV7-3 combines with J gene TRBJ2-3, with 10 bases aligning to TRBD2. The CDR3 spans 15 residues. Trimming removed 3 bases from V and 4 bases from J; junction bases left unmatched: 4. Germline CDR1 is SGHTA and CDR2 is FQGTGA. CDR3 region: CASSLGAGGPDTQYF. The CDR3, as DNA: TGTGCCAGCAGCTTGGGAGCGGGGGGGCCAGATACGCAGTATTTT.

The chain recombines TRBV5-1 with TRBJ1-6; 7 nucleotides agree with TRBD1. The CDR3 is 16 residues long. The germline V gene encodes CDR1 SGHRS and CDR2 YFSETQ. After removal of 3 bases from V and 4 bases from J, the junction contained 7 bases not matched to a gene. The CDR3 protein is CASSSRDSSYNSPLHF. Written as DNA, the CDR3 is TGCGCCAGCAGCTCGAGGGACAGTTCGTATAATTCACCCCTCCACTTT.

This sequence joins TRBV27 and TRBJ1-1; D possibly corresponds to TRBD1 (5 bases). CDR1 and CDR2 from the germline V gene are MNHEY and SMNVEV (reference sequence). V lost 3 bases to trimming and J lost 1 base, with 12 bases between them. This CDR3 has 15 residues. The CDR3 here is CASSLSPGRNTEAFF. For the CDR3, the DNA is TGTGCCAGCAGTTTGTCTCCAGGGCGGAACACTGAAGCTTTCTTT.

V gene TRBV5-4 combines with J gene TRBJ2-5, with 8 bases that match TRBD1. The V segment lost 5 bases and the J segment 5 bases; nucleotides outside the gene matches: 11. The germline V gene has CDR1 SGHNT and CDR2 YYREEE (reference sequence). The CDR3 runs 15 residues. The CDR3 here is CASRSGQGRGETQYF. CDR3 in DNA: TGTGCCAGCAGGTCCGGACAGGGCCGTGGGGAGACCCAGTACTTC.

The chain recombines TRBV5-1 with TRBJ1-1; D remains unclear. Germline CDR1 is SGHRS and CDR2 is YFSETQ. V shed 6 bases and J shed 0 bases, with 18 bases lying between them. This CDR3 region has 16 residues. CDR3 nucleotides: TGCGCCAGCATGAGAGGAGGGAACCCTTTGAACACTGAAGCTTTCTTT. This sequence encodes CASMRGGNPLNTEAFF.

CDR3 residues: CASRQGFGGELFF. CDR3 DNA: TGTGCCAGCAGGCAGGGGTTTGGCGGGGAGCTGTTTTTT. The chain is built from TRBV6-6 and TRBJ2-2; D possibly corresponds to TRBD1 (6 bases). CDR3 length: 13 residues. CDR1 MNHNY and CDR2 SVGAGI come from the germline V gene (reference sequence). With 6 bases removed from V and 7 bases from J, the gap between germline ends came to 12 bases.

The CDR3 is CASRRRRGPNQPQHF. The CDR3 DNA sequence: TGTGCCAGTAGGCGAAGGCGGGGCCCGAATCAGCCCCAGCATTTT. The V call is TRBV19, the J call TRBJ1-5; D is perhaps TRBD1 (5 bases). CDR3 size: 15 residues. Trimming took 6 bases from V and 4 from J, leaving 16 bases between them. Germline-derived CDR1 and CDR2 are LNHDA and SQIVND (reference sequence). Combining the CDR3 with reference TRBV19 and TRBJ1-5 gives the whole variable domain DGGITQSPKYLFRKEGQNVTLSCEQNLNHDAMYWYRQDPGQGLRLIYYSQIVNDFQKGDIAEGYSVSREKKESFPLTVTSAQKNPTAFYLCASRRRRGPNQPQHFGDGTRLSIL.